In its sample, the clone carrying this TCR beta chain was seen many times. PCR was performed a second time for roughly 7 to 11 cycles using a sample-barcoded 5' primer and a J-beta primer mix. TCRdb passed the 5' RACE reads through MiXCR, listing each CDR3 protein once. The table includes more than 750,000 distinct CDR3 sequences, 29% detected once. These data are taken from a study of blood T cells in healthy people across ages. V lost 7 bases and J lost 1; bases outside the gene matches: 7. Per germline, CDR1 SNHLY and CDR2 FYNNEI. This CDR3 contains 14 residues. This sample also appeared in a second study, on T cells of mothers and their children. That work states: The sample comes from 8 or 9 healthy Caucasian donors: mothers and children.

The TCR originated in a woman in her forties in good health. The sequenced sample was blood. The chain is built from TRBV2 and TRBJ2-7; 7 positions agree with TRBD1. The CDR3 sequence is CASNRDSPSYEQYF. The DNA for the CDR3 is TGTGCCAGCAACCGGGACAGCCCATCCTACGAGCAGTACTTC.